This T cell receptor beta chain was sequenced during a study of blood T cell repertoires in COVID-19. On the study more broadly: Acute and convalescent COVID-19 specimens originated in the United States, Italy and Spain. Sources were T cells, B-cell-depleted T cells, or PBMCs; the material itself was cDNA or gDNA.

Original handling: Estimation of nucleated cell counts was performed using reference gene primer amplification. Clones were read by immunoSEQ multiplex PCR, and TCRdb kept only the in-frame ones, dropping some. Clone size and the V and J calls come from that table; the DNA yielded D and trimming. In the table there are 91,000 or so clones, 70% to 90% of which are singletons. CDR1 SGHRS and CDR2 YFSETQ come from the germline V gene. The CDR3 extends over 20 amino acids. The V gene end was trimmed by 0 bases and the J gene end by 0 bases; junction bases not matched to a gene: 7. The source of this sequence is a woman aged 60 to 75 in a cohort sampled during active or convalescent COVID-19. The sample was peripheral blood. This chain links TRBV5-1 with TRBJ2-2; 14 bases fit TRBD2. DNA for the CDR3: TGCGCCAGCAGCTTGGGCTACGGACTAGCGGGAGGACCGAACACCGGGGAGCTGTTTTTT. Protein: CASSLGYGLAGGPNTGELFF. Full variable domain (outside the CDR3, taken from reference TRBV5-1 and TRBJ2-2): KAGVTQTPRYLIKTRGQQVTLSCSPISGHRSVSWYQQTPGQGLQFLFEYFSETQRNKGNFPGRFSGRQFSNSRSEMNVSTLELGDSALYLCASSLGYGLAGGPNTGELFFGEGSRLTVL.